This TCR beta chain was found in a study of T cells in Graves' hyperthyroidism and ophthalmopathy. Study findings and constraints: Ophthalmopathy was separated from stable hyperthyroidism by a 13 V-J model. The model anticipated ophthalmopathy a median approximately 6.5 months pre-onset.

Trimming left V 5 bases short and J 11 bases short, with 13 bases between. CDR1 is SGHTA, CDR2 FQGNSA, per germline. The CDR3 has 13 amino acids. Exclusion criteria comprised uncontrolled infection, other autoimmune disease, pregnancy or lactation. Amplified regions were TCR beta CDR3 sequences from RNA transcripts. The HTBI primer set was used in a first-round RT-PCR of the TCR CDR3. TCRdb itself ran the multiplex PCR reads through MiXCR, one entry per CDR3 protein. The repertoire has about 570,000 distinct CDR3 sequences, around 42% of them found once; the top ten carry 15% to 20%. This clonotype turned up a few times. Its target is unknown.

The origin of this receptor is an adult woman with Graves' disease, either hyperthyroidism or ophthalmopathy (not recorded which). The rearrangement joins TRBV7-2 to TRBJ1-6; the D is unclear. Input material: peripheral blood or thyroid tissue (not recorded which). The CDR3 region has the DNA TGTGCCAGCAGCCGTGCCCTTCAACCACCCCTCCACTTT. Protein sequence: CASSRALQPPLHF.